The rows below give T cell receptor beta chains drawn from one sample of a study of blood T cell repertoires in COVID-19. Data came from immunoSEQ multiplex PCR; TCRdb stores just in-frame clones and leaves some out. Here the sample spans roughly 320,000 clones, roughly 86% being singletons. Sequences were obtained from peripheral blood. The source is a man between 65 and 85 years old with acute or convalescent COVID-19. Each CDR3 is given with its conserved first and last residue. A D gene is named only where the DNA matches it firmly. A row's size may be missing; if present it is once, few, many or a size class.

j_call v_call d_call clone_size cdr3_nt cdr3_aa
TRBJ1-3 TRBV10-1 TRBD1 - TGCGCCAGCACAGGACAGGAAAACTCTGGAAACACCATATATTTT CASTGQENSGNTIYF
TRBJ1-6 TRBV2 TRBD1 - TGTGCCAGCAGCTTAGATTCCGGGACAGGGAATTCACCCCTCCACTTT CASSLDSGTGNSPLHF
TRBJ1-1 TRBV7-2 - - TGTGCCAGCAGCTTCGGGGGGGCGAGCACTGAAGCTTTCTTT CASSFGGASTEAFF
TRBJ2-7 TRBV7-2 - once TGTGCCAGCAGCTTAGTACAGGGCCCCTCCTACGAGCAGTACTTC CASSLVQGPSYEQYF
TRBJ2-2 TRBV7-2 - few TGTGCCAGCAGCTTTGGGGGGGCCCGGGAGCTGTTTTTT CASSFGGARELFF
TRBJ2-5 TRBV18 TRBD1 - TGTACCAGCTCACCGACTCAGGGGGTTGAGACCCAGTACTTC CTSSPTQGVETQYF
TRBJ2-1 TRBV6-5 - few TGTGCCAGCAGTTACTCGAGACTAGGGCCCCTCCCTCGGTTCTTC CASSYSRLGPLPRFF
TRBJ2-1 TRBV6-5 - - TGTGCCAGCAGCGGAAACGGGAGAGTCGAGCAGTTCTTC CASSGNGRVEQFF
TRBJ2-5 TRBV9 TRBD2 - TGTGCCAGCAGCGTAGGAACTAGCGGGAGGGCCATTCGAGAGACCCAGTACTTC CASSVGTSGRAIRETQYF
TRBJ2-2 TRBV9 TRBD2 - TGTGCCAGCAGCGCAGGACTAGCGGGGGAGCTGTTTTTT CASSAGLAGELFF
TRBJ2-3 TRBV6-5 - - TGTGCCAGCAGGCCGGGGGGCACAGATACGCAGTATTTT CASRPGGTDTQYF
TRBJ2-6 TRBV6-2/TRBV6-3 - - TGTGCCAGCAGTTTGAGGAAATCCATCTCTGGGGCCAACGTCCTGACTTTC CASSLRKSISGANVLTF
TRBJ2-3 TRBV9 - - TGTGCCAGCACCACCGGGTCCACAGATACGCAGTATTTT CASTTGSTDTQYF
TRBJ2-5 TRBV4-2 TRBD2 few TGTGCCAGCAGCCAACTGACTAGCGGGGTAGAGACCCAGTACTTC CASSQLTSGVETQYF
TRBJ2-2 TRBV7-2 TRBD2 - TGTGCCAGCAGACTAGCGGCCGACCGGGAGCTGTTTTTT CASRLAADRELFF
TRBJ1-1 TRBV10-2 TRBD1 once TGCGCCAGCAGTCGATCTAGGGGGCGCGGGAACACTGAAGCTTTCTTT CASSRSRGRGNTEAFF
TRBJ1-2 TRBV5-1 - few TGCGCCAGCAGTCCCCAGGGTAGTGGTCGCGGCTACACCTTC CASSPQGSGRGYTF
TRBJ1-1 TRBV4-1 - - TGCGCCAGCAGCCAAGGGCAGGGCGTGGGCACTGAAGCTTTCTTT CASSQGQGVGTEAFF
TRBJ2-2 TRBV10-3 - - TGTGCCATCAGGATCGAGGAGGCCGGGGAGCTGTTTTTT CAIRIEEAGELFF
TRBJ2-1 TRBV4-1 - - TGCGCCAGCAGCCAAGAACTCCCTCAGGGTCAGTTCTTC CASSQELPQGQFF
TRBJ1-2 TRBV2 TRBD1 - TGTGCCAGCAGAGGGGGCTGGGGCTATGGCTACACCTTC CASRGGWGYGYTF
TRBJ2-1 TRBV4-3 TRBD2 - TGCGCCAGCAGCGTTTGGCGGGGGGCCCGATACAATGAGCAGTTCTTC CASSVWRGARYNEQFF